Listed here is a single T cell receptor beta chain. TCRdb keeps only in-frame clones here, not all; method: immunoSEQ multiplex PCR. This table has 79,000 or so clones, 70% to 90% appearing once. This sample was taken from a study of T cell changes during pregnancy in multiple sclerosis. Sequencing was performed on peripheral blood, taken before pregnancy. The TCR originated in a female donor with multiple sclerosis, enrolled in a pregnancy study.

In DNA form, the CDR3 reads TGTGCCAGCAGCCAACCCCAGAGGAGGGGTGAGCAGTACTTC. Residues: CASSQPQRRGEQYF. The chain couples TRBV14 to TRBJ2-7; D perhaps matches TRBD2 (6 bases). CDR3 size: 14 residues. Between the trimmed V and J ends, which lost 2 bases and 7 bases, there was a span of 15 bases. The V gene's germline CDR1 is SGHDN and CDR2 FVKESK.